This T cell receptor beta chain was captured in a study of OX40 agonist ivuxolimab in advanced cancers. Study-wide results and limits: Blood T cells, both CD4+ and CD8+, expanded clonally by week 6 at 0.1 to 3.0 mg/kg. Some patients who did not respond also had low normalized T-cell clonal expansion. The mean number of expanded clones was higher in CD8+ T cells than in CD4+.

Sequenced by immunoSEQ multiplex PCR; TCRdb stores in-frame clones only, minus some. The table records about 41,000 clones, around 81% of them present only once. There are 13 residues in the CDR3. V lost 6 bases and J 2 bases, leaving 10 bases between the germline ends. Germline V gives CDR1 LNHDA, CDR2 SQIVND (reference sequence). Concerning this clone itself: The antigen remains unidentified.

The J gene is TRBJ1-1, the V gene TRBV19; maybe TRBD1 (6 bases). Source: CD4+ or CD8+ T cells sorted from blood, taken in a trial of the OX40 agonist ivuxolimab. This TCR was recovered from an adult with an advanced solid tumor such as melanoma, head and neck, liver or kidney cancer. Written as DNA, the CDR3 is TGTGCCAGTAGCAGGGGACTTAACACTGAAGCTTTCTTT. Residues: CASSRGLNTEAFF.